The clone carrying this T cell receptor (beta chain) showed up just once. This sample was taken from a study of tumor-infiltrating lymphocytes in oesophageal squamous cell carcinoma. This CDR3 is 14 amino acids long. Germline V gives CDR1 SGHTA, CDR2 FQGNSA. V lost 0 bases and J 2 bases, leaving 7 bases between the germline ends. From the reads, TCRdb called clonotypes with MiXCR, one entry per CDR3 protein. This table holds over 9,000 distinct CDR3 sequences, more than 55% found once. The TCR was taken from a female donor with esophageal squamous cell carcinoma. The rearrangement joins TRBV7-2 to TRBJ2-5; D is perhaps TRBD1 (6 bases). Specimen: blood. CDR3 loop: CASSLARGQETQYF. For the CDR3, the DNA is TGTGCCAGCAGCTTAGCTAGGGGGCAAGAGACCCAGTACTTC.